The rows below give T cell receptor beta chains drawn from one sample of a study of somatic mutations in cytotoxic T cells in rheumatoid arthritis. Here immunoSEQ multiplex PCR was the method, and the copy in TCRdb shows in-frame clones only, minus some. The sample records roughly 6,400 clones, around 80% being singletons. Sequencing was done on a sample of CD8+ T cells sorted from blood. The receptor set was obtained from an adult with rheumatoid arthritis. Each CDR3 is given with its conserved first and last residue. A D gene is named only where the DNA matches it firmly. Clone size is stated in some rows and not others, as once, few, many or a class when expanded.

cdr3_nt cdr3_aa clone_size d_call j_call v_call
TGTGCCAGCAGCCCACCTCCCGGGGGGCGGGAGACCCAGTACTTC CASSPPPGGRETQYF NA NA TRBJ2-5 TRBV7-8
TGTGCCACCGCCCCGGGACTGGGCTACGAGCAGTACTTC CATAPGLGYEQYF NA NA TRBJ2-7 TRBV27
TGTGCCAGCTCACCACTACAGGGAATTGAAGATACGCAGTATTTT CASSPLQGIEDTQYF NA NA TRBJ2-3 TRBV18
TGTGCCAGCAGTTTATGGGCAGGTCTAGGCAATCAGCCCCAGCATTTT CASSLWAGLGNQPQHF NA NA TRBJ1-5 TRBV27
TGTGCCAGCGGAAAGGGCTACGAGCAGTACTTC CASGKGYEQYF NA NA TRBJ2-7 TRBV5-4
TGCGCCAGCAGCCCAGGAGGCTCGGCAACAGATACGCAGTATTTT CASSPGGSATDTQYF NA NA TRBJ2-3 TRBV4-3
TGTGCCAGCAGCGTGACCGGGACAGGGGGCCGGAGCTACACCTTC CASSVTGTGGRSYTF few TRBD1 TRBJ1-2 TRBV5-4
TGTGCCGGAGGGGGGGAGGACAGGGATCAGCCCCAGCATTTT CAGGGEDRDQPQHF few TRBD1 TRBJ1-5 TRBV28
TGCGCCAGCAGCCAAGAGGAACCGATATCTGGAAACACCATATATTTT CASSQEEPISGNTIYF NA NA TRBJ1-3 TRBV4-1
TGTGCCACCAGGCCCGGGACAGGGGTGGGAGCGGGAGGCTACACCTTC CATRPGTGVGAGGYTF once TRBD1 TRBJ1-2 TRBV15
TGTGCCATCAGTGCCCGGGGTCCTTCGGAATCACCCCTCCACTTT CAISARGPSESPLHF NA NA TRBJ1-6 TRBV10-3
TGCGCCAGCAGCTGGACTAGCGGGGGGGCCCTTGCCACAGATACGCAGTATTTT CASSWTSGGALATDTQYF NA TRBD2 TRBJ2-3 TRBV5-1
TGTGCCAGCACCGGGGGCGGGAGTGAGGCAGATACGCAGTATTTT CASTGGGSEADTQYF NA NA TRBJ2-3 TRBV7-9
TGCGCCAGCAGCTCGGACCCCAGCACTGAAGCTTTCTTT CASSSDPSTEAFF NA NA TRBJ1-1 TRBV5-1
TGTGCCAGCAGTTTACGCGACTTTAGCACAGATACGCAGTATTTT CASSLRDFSTDTQYF NA NA TRBJ2-3 TRBV28
TGCGCCAGCAGCCAAGATCGGGGGACAAGGGAAAAACTGTTTTTT CASSQDRGTREKLFF NA NA TRBJ1-4 TRBV4-3
TGTGCCAGCTCACCACCTAGCGGGGGGCACCAAGAGACCCAGTACTTC CASSPPSGGHQETQYF few TRBD2 TRBJ2-5 TRBV18
TGTGCCAGCAGCTCCTCGACAGGGGTGAACACTGAAGCTTTCTTT CASSSSTGVNTEAFF NA TRBD1 TRBJ1-1 TRBV7-8
TGTGCCAGCAGTGCGAGGGTCCGAGGGGGCACAGATACGCAGTATTTT CASSARVRGGTDTQYF NA NA TRBJ2-3 TRBV25-1
TGTGCCAGCAGCCAACATATGACGCCCGTCCAAGAGACCCAGTACTTC CASSQHMTPVQETQYF NA NA TRBJ2-5 TRBV14
TGTGCCATCAATCAAGACTCCTATGGCTACACCTTC CAINQDSYGYTF NA NA TRBJ1-2 TRBV10-3
TGTGCCAGTAGTATAGACTTTCTCGGACAGGTCATGAACACTGAAGCTTTCTTT CASSIDFLGQVMNTEAFF NA TRBD1 TRBJ1-1 TRBV19
TGTGCCAGCAGTTCAGGGGACGATTGGGCCGGGGAGCTGTTTTTT CASSSGDDWAGELFF NA NA TRBJ2-2 TRBV28
TGTGCCAGCTCACGAGAGAGCTCCTATAATTCACCCCTCCACTTT CASSRESSYNSPLHF NA NA TRBJ1-6 TRBV18
TGTGCCAGCAGTTTATCACTTCGGTGGGCACGAGAGACCCAGTACTTC CASSLSLRWARETQYF NA NA TRBJ2-5 TRBV27
TGTGCCAGCAGCTACAGGACTAGCGGGGGGCCCGAGGTGCAGTATTTT CASSYRTSGGPEVQYF NA TRBD2 TRBJ2-3 TRBV9
TGCAGCGTTGAAAGTGGAGCTAACTATGGCTACACCTTC CSVESGANYGYTF NA NA TRBJ1-2 TRBV29-1
TGTGCCAGCAGCGTTTGGGGGACAGGGCAAGGTTCTGGAAACACCATATATTTT CASSVWGTGQGSGNTIYF once TRBD1 TRBJ1-3 TRBV9
TGCGCCAGCAGCTTGCCGGGGGCCTACGAGCAGTACTTC CASSLPGAYEQYF NA NA TRBJ2-7 TRBV5-1
TGTGCCCTCTGCAGGGACCGAAAATTGGATGAGCAGTTCTTC CALCRDRKLDEQFF NA NA TRBJ2-1 TRBV28
TGTGCCAGCAGTTTACGGGCGGGGGGGAAATACAATGAGCAGTTCTTC CASSLRAGGKYNEQFF NA TRBD2 TRBJ2-1 TRBV28
TGTGCCAGCAGTCCGAACGGGAACGAGCAGTACTTC CASSPNGNEQYF NA NA TRBJ2-7 TRBV28
TGTGCCAGTAGTATAGACGACAGGGGCTACGAGCAGTACTTC CASSIDDRGYEQYF NA TRBD1 TRBJ2-7 TRBV19
TGTGCCAGCAGCCAACAGGCGACCCTCTCCTATAATTCACCCCTCCACTTT CASSQQATLSYNSPLHF NA NA TRBJ1-6 TRBV2
TGTGCCAGCAGTTTGGGCCCGTGGGGAGATGCGCAGTATTTT CASSLGPWGDAQYF NA NA TRBJ2-3 TRBV27
TGTGCCAGCAGTGGAGCGGGGGGCATTTACAATGAGCAGTTCTTC CASSGAGGIYNEQFF NA TRBD2 TRBJ2-1 TRBV6-1
TGTGCCAGCAGAGAACAAGGGGACTCACCCCTCCACTTT CASREQGDSPLHF NA NA TRBJ1-6 TRBV28
TGTGCCAGCAGCTTAGTCCACTCCTCTGGAAACACCATATATTTT CASSLVHSSGNTIYF NA NA TRBJ1-3 TRBV7-8
TGTGCCAGCAGCTTGGTACCGGGGGACACTGAAGCTTTCTTT CASSLVPGDTEAFF NA NA TRBJ1-1 TRBV11-2
TGTGCCAGCTCACCAGGGACAGGGTGGACCACCGGGGAGCTGTTTTTT CASSPGTGWTTGELFF NA TRBD1 TRBJ2-2 TRBV18
TGCGCCAGCAGCAGCAGACCGGGACAGGGAAACATTCAGTACTTC CASSSRPGQGNIQYF NA TRBD1 TRBJ2-4 TRBV5-1
TGTGCCAGCAGTTACTCCCCGGGAGGGGTAGGTGAAAAACTGTTTTTT CASSYSPGGVGEKLFF NA NA TRBJ1-4 TRBV6-5
TGTGCCAGCAGCTTTGCGAACACTGAAGCTTTCTTT CASSFANTEAFF NA NA TRBJ1-1 TRBV12-1
TGTGCCAGCTCACCACCGAAGGGGGACGCCTTGAGCTACACCTTC CASSPPKGDALSYTF NA NA TRBJ1-2 TRBV18
TGTGCCAGCCTCGGTGGGGAGCTGTTTTTT CASLGGELFF few NA TRBJ2-2 TRBV2
TGTGCCAGCAGCCCACGAAGAGGGGGGAGCACAGATACGCAGTATTTT CASSPRRGGSTDTQYF NA NA TRBJ2-3 TRBV9
TGTGCCAGCAGCACCCGGGACAGGGAAAATGAAAAACTGTTTTTT CASSTRDRENEKLFF NA TRBD1 TRBJ1-4 TRBV7-9
TGTGCCAGCAGCTGGACCCCGAGGCGCGAAGCTTTCTTT CASSWTPRREAFF medium-sized NA TRBJ1-1 TRBV7-9
TGTGCCAGCAGTGTAGCGGGGGCGAACACCGGGGAGCTGTTTTTT CASSVAGANTGELFF once TRBD2 TRBJ2-2 TRBV2
TGTGCCAGCAGCTTATCGGCTTCGGGGCCCCCAGGAGAAAAACTGTTTTTT CASSLSASGPPGEKLFF NA NA TRBJ1-4 TRBV7-2
TGTGCCAGCAGCCTCGACAGGGGGGAGACCCAGTACTTC CASSLDRGETQYF NA TRBD1 TRBJ2-5 TRBV7-8
TGTGCCAGCAGTACCCTAGCGGGGGGGCTGGGGGAGACCCAGTACTTC CASSTLAGGLGETQYF NA TRBD2 TRBJ2-5 TRBV28
TGCGCCAGCAGCTTGAGTCTCGGGCCCACCTACGAGCAGTACTTC CASSLSLGPTYEQYF NA NA TRBJ2-7 TRBV5-1
TGTGCCACCAGCAGAGAGGGACGTTCGGGCTCCTATAATTCACCCCTCCACTTT CATSREGRSGSYNSPLHF NA NA TRBJ1-6 TRBV15
TGCGCCAGCAGCTTGGTGGGCCTCACCGGGGAGCTGTTTTTT CASSLVGLTGELFF NA NA TRBJ2-2 TRBV5-1
TGTGCCAGCAGCGTAGTACCGAGCTCCTACAATGAGCAGTTCTTC CASSVVPSSYNEQFF NA NA TRBJ2-1 TRBV9
TGTGCCAGCTCACCAAGGCGAGAGGAGACCCAGTACTTC CASSPRREETQYF NA NA TRBJ2-5 TRBV18
TGCAGCGTTGCCACGGGCAATCAGCCCCAGCATTTT CSVATGNQPQHF NA NA TRBJ1-5 TRBV29-1
TGTGCCAGCAGGGGTCAGTGGGAGACCCAGTACTTC CASRGQWETQYF NA NA TRBJ2-5 TRBV6-5